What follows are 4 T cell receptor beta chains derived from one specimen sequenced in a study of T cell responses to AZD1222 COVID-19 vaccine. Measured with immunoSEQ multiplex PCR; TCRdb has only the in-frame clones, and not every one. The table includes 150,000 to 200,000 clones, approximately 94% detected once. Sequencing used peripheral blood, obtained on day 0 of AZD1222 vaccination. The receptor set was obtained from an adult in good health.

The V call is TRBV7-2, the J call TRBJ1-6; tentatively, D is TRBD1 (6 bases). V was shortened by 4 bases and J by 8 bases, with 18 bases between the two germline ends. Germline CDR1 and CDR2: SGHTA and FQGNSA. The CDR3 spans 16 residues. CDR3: CASSSGAVGIYSPLHF. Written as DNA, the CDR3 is TGTGCCAGCAGCTCAGGGGCTGTGGGGATTTATTCACCCCTCCACTTT.

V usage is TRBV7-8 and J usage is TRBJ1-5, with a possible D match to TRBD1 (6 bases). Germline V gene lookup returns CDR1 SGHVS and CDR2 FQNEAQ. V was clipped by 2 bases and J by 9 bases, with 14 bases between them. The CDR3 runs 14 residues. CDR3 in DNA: TGTGCCAGCAGCTTAAGGGACAAGCCTTGGCCCCAGCATTTT. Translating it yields CASSLRDKPWPQHF.

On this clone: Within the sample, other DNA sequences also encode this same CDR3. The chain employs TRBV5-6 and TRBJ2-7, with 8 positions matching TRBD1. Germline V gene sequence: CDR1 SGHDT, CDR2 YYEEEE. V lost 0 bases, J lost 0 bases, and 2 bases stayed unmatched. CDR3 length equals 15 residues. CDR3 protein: CASSLAGTGSYEQYF. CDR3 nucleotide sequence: TGTGCCAGCAGCTTGGCTGGGACAGGCTCCTACGAGCAGTACTTC. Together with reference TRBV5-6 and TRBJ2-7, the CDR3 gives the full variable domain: DAGVTQSPTHLIKTRGQQVTLRCSPKSGHDTVSWYQQALGQGPQFIFQYYEEEERQRGNFPDRFSGHQFPNYSSELNVNALLLGDSALYLCASSLAGTGSYEQYFGPGTRLTVT.

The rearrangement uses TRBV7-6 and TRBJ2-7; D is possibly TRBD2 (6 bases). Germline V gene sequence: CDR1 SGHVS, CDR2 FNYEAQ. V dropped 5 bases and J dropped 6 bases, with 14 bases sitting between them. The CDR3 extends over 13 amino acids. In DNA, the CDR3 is TGTGCCAGCAGCCCCGTTGGGGGGTTCGAGCAGTACTTC. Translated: CASSPVGGFEQYF.